A selection of T cell receptor beta chains follows, all from one sample in a study of OX40 agonist ivuxolimab in advanced cancers. The method was immunoSEQ multiplex PCR; TCRdb's version includes in-frame clones alone and lacks a portion of them. This sample yields about 20,000 clones, of which approximately 87% are seen a single time; around 38% belongs to the top ten. The sequences come from CD4+ or CD8+ T cells sorted from blood, collected in a trial of the OX40 agonist ivuxolimab. Source of these receptors: an adult with an advanced solid tumor such as melanoma, head and neck, liver or kidney cancer. The CDR3 runs from the conserved cysteine through the conserved F or W. Each record gives: D gene, J gene, V gene, clone size, CDR3 DNA, CDR3 protein. D genes are given only for firm matches. The listing skips clone size in some rows; elsewhere it reads once, few, many or a size class.

>-|TRBJ2-3|TRBV9|-
TGTGCCAGCAGCGTAGAGGTCCCGGATACGCAGTATTTT
CASSVEVPDTQYF
>-|TRBJ1-5|TRBV6-5|-
TGTGCCAGCAGTTACTCGGGTGGGGCTCAGCCCCAGCATTTT
CASSYSGGAQPQHF
>-|TRBJ2-3|TRBV27|-
TGTGCCAGCAGTTTACAGGTCACAGATACGCAGTATTTT
CASSLQVTDTQYF
>-|TRBJ2-4|TRBV27|-
TGTGCCAGCAGTTCAAGAGGGGGTATAGCCAAAAACATTCAGTACTTC
CASSSRGGIAKNIQYF
>-|TRBJ1-2|TRBV6-5|-
TGTGCCAGCAGTTACTCTTCCGGGACGGCCTTC
CASSYSSGTAF
>-|TRBJ2-1|TRBV19|-
TGTGCCAGTAGTCCTGACAGGAGCTCCTACAATGAGCAGTTCTTC
CASSPDRSSYNEQFF
>TRBD2|TRBJ2-1|TRBV27|-
TGTGCCAGCAGTCAGACTAGCGGGGGGCACAATGAGCAGTTCTTC
CASSQTSGGHNEQFF
>-|TRBJ2-1|TRBV19|-
TGTGCCAGTAGTATTGGTGGTTTTGAGCAGTTCTTC
CASSIGGFEQFF
>-|TRBJ2-3|TRBV5-5|-
TGTGCCAGCAGCCCGCAGAGGGAAACTATAGATACGCAGTATTTT
CASSPQRETIDTQYF
>TRBD1|TRBJ1-1|TRBV27|once
TGTGCCAGCAGTTTGACAGGGGGGAACACTGAAGCTTTCTTT
CASSLTGGNTEAFF
>-|TRBJ1-5|TRBV10-1|-
TGCGCCAGCAGTGAGTCGATGGACAGACCACATCAGGACCAGCCCCAGCATTTT
CASSESMDRPHQDQPQHF
>TRBD1|TRBJ2-7|TRBV14|few
TGTGCCAGCAGCGGGACAGGGCCCTACGAGCAGTACTTC
CASSGTGPYEQYF
>-|TRBJ1-2|TRBV13|once
TGTGCCAGTCCCGCCGGCCGGGATGGCTATGGCTACACCTTC
CASPAGRDGYGYTF
>-|TRBJ2-7|TRBV5-4|-
TGTGCCAGCAGCTTGGCTGGGGGGTTTACCTACGAGCAGTACTTC
CASSLAGGFTYEQYF
>-|TRBJ2-2|TRBV7-7|-
TGTGCCAGCAGCATCGAGCTTTGGCCGGCGAGGACCGGGGAGCTGTTTTTT
CASSIELWPARTGELFF
>TRBD1|TRBJ1-2|TRBV27|many
TGTGCCAGCAGTTTAAGCACAGGGGGCGACGGCTACACCTTC
CASSLSTGGDGYTF
>-|TRBJ2-1|TRBV19|few
TGTGCCAGTGGGGTGGGATACAATGAGCAGTTCTTC
CASGVGYNEQFF
>-|TRBJ1-6|TRBV6-6|-
TGTGCCAGCAGTTACGGGGGACTGGATAATTCACCCCTCCACTTT
CASSYGGLDNSPLHF
>-|TRBJ2-7|TRBV11-3|-
TGTGCCAGCAGCCCCTTTACAGGGCGGGACGAGCAGTACTTC
CASSPFTGRDEQYF
>-|TRBJ2-7|TRBV5-1|-
TGCGCCAGCAGCTTGGTACACCCCTACGAGCAGTACTTC
CASSLVHPYEQYF
>-|TRBJ2-3|TRBV7-8|-
TGTGCCAGCAAAAACGGGGCGGGGGCGTCTAGCACAGATACGCAGTATTTT
CASKNGAGASSTDTQYF
>-|TRBJ2-7|TRBV27|-
TGTGCCAGCAGTTGGGGCGGGGCAGGGGTCTACGAGCAGTACTTC
CASSWGGAGVYEQYF
>-|TRBJ1-4|TRBV25-1|-
TGTGCCAGCAACCAGGGGAAACATGAAAAACTGTTTTTT
CASNQGKHEKLFF
>-|TRBJ2-7|TRBV6-1|-
TGTGCCAGCACCGTGGCCTACGAGCAGTACTTC
CASTVAYEQYF
>TRBD1|TRBJ1-2|TRBV29-1|-
TGCAGCGTTGCGGACAGGGATGGCTACACCTTC
CSVADRDGYTF
>TRBD1|TRBJ2-7|TRBV28|-
TGTGCCAGCATCGAGAAGGGACAGGGGTACGAGCAGTACTTC
CASIEKGQGYEQYF
>-|TRBJ1-2|TRBV13|few
TGTGCCAGCAGCTTAGGTCTCTATGGCTACACCTTC
CASSLGLYGYTF
>TRBD1|TRBJ2-7|TRBV7-2|-
TGTGCCAGCACGGACAGGGCCTACGAGCAGTACTTC
CASTDRAYEQYF
>TRBD1|TRBJ2-2|TRBV29-1|-
TGCAGCGTCGGGCGGCCGGGACAGGCGAACACCGGGGAGCTGTTTTTT
CSVGRPGQANTGELFF
>-|TRBJ2-4|TRBV2|-
TGTGCCAGCAAGGGTCGATGGTCCGCCAAAAACATTCAGTACTTC
CASKGRWSAKNIQYF
>-|TRBJ2-3|TRBV27|medium-sized
TGTGCCAGCAGTTTGCAAGCGACAGATACGCAGTATTTT
CASSLQATDTQYF
>-|TRBJ2-1|TRBV10-1|-
TGCGCCAGCAGTGAGTGCGGGTTGAGCTCCTACAATGAGCAGTTCTTC
CASSECGLSSYNEQFF
>-|TRBJ1-1|TRBV6-1|few
TGTGCCAGCAGTGACTCTGCTGCGGGGGAAGCTTTCTTT
CASSDSAAGEAFF
>-|TRBJ1-1|TRBV21-1|-
TGTGCCAGCAGCCCCACTTTGGGCAGGGGGCTTATGAACACTGAAGCTTTCTTT
CASSPTLGRGLMNTEAFF
>-|TRBJ1-5|TRBV21-1|-
TGTGCCAGCAGCAAGTTCATCCGGGACACGGGCCTAGATCAGCCCCAGCATTTT
CASSKFIRDTGLDQPQHF
>TRBD1|TRBJ1-5|TRBV5-6|-
TGTGCCAGCAGCGGAATGACAGGGGGCGTTGGTAGCAATCAGCCCCAGCATTTT
CASSGMTGGVGSNQPQHF
>-|TRBJ2-7|TRBV5-8|-
TGTGCCAGCAGCTTACAGGGTGAGAACTTC
CASSLQGENF
>-|TRBJ2-7|TRBV5-6|-
TGTGCCAGCAGCCCAGGGACCTATCGAGGCGAGCAGTACTTC
CASSPGTYRGEQYF
>-|TRBJ2-7|TRBV19|few
TGTGCCAGTAGTACCGCAGGGATCCACGAGCAGTACTTC
CASSTAGIHEQYF
>-|TRBJ1-2|TRBV27|-
TGTGCCAGCAGTTTAACGGGGAACCGAGGCTACACCTTC
CASSLTGNRGYTF
>-|TRBJ1-1|TRBV11-1|-
TGTGCCAGCAGCTTAGGGATGAACACTGAAGCTTTCTTT
CASSLGMNTEAFF
>TRBD1|TRBJ2-7|TRBV13|-
TGTGCCAGCAGTCGAAGTCAGGGGGCCATCTCCTACGAGCAGTACTTC
CASSRSQGAISYEQYF
>-|TRBJ2-7|TRBV7-8|-
TGTGCCAGCAGCAACCCGGAGCCCAATGAACACCCCTACGAGCAGTACTTC
CASSNPEPNEHPYEQYF
>-|TRBJ1-4|TRBV5-1|-
TGCGCCAGCAGGCCCGGGGACGCCGTAACTAATGAAAAACTGTTTTTT
CASRPGDAVTNEKLFF
>TRBD1|TRBJ1-5|TRBV10-3|-
TGTGCCACCCAGGGGGCGTTTCACAATCAGCCCCAGCATTTT
CATQGAFHNQPQHF
>-|TRBJ1-4|TRBV4-2|-
TGTGCCAGCAGCCAAGTACCGGGGCGGGGTGAAAAACTGTTTTTT
CASSQVPGRGEKLFF
>-|TRBJ1-2|TRBV5-1|-
TGCGCCAGCAGCTTGGGAGGAGGGGATGGCTACACCTTC
CASSLGGGDGYTF
>-|TRBJ2-7|TRBV6-1|-
TGTGCCAGCAGTGTTGGGCAGGGGGGGTACGAGCAGTACTTC
CASSVGQGGYEQYF
>TRBD1|TRBJ1-1|TRBV27|-
TGTGCCAGCAGTCCTGAACTTACCTCCGGGACAGCGGCTTTCTTT
CASSPELTSGTAAFF
>-|TRBJ2-1|TRBV7-2|-
TGTGCCAGCAGGGTAGGGGGTGGGCACAATGAGCAGTTCTTC
CASRVGGGHNEQFF
>-|TRBJ2-3|TRBV27|few
TGTGCCAGCAGTTCCCGTCCCGGGCCACAGGAGGGAGCAGATACGCAGTATTTT
CASSSRPGPQEGADTQYF
>TRBD1|TRBJ2-7|TRBV6-1|-
TGTGCCAGCAGTGGGACAGGGGTTTTCTACGAGCAGTACTTC
CASSGTGVFYEQYF
>TRBD1|TRBJ1-2|TRBV18|-
TGTGCCAGCTCATCACAATTCCGGGACAGAACTCCTAACTATGGCTACACCTTC
CASSSQFRDRTPNYGYTF
>-|TRBJ1-2|TRBV4-1|-
TGCGCCAGCAGCCACAAACAGACAGGCACCTACGGCTACACCTTC
CASSHKQTGTYGYTF